These T cell receptor beta chains were read from a single sample in a study of T-cell reconstitution after alpha-beta-depleted transplantation in children. TCRdb used MiXCR to reprocess the PCR reads, holding one entry per CDR3 protein. The data contain approximately 230,000 distinct CDR3 sequences, 24% of them singletons. The sequenced sample was PBMCs, mostly from graft donor cells, obtained 360 days after TCRalphabeta/CD19-depleted stem cell transplant. Receptors originate from a female patient aged 2 to 10 who had a stem cell transplant for congenital amegakaryocytic thrombocytopenia, so the T cells may come from the graft donor. CDR3s include the opening cysteine and the closing phenylalanine or tryptophan. D genes are given only for firm matches. A clone size is listed for some rows: how often the clone was seen (once, few, many), or a class if it is expanded.

v_call: TRBV29-1
clone_size: few
j_call: TRBJ2-7
d_call: TRBD1
cdr3_nt: TGCAGCGTTGAAAGGGGGACAGGTACCCACGAGCAGTACTTC
cdr3_aa: CSVERGTGTHEQYF

v_call: TRBV29-1
clone_size: NA
j_call: TRBJ2-5
d_call: NA
cdr3_nt: TGCAGCCTCGAGGGGGGGGAGACCCAGTACTTC
cdr3_aa: CSLEGGETQYF

v_call: TRBV7-2
clone_size: few
j_call: TRBJ2-5
d_call: NA
cdr3_nt: TGTGCCAGCAGCTTAGGGGCGTGGGAGACCCAGTACTTC
cdr3_aa: CASSLGAWETQYF

v_call: TRBV11-3
clone_size: few
j_call: TRBJ1-1
d_call: NA
cdr3_nt: TGTGCCAGCAGCCGGGCAGAGAACACTGAAGCTTTCTTT
cdr3_aa: CASSRAENTEAFF

v_call: TRBV12-5
clone_size: once
j_call: TRBJ2-1
d_call: TRBD1
cdr3_nt: TGTGCTAGTGGTTTCGGACAGGGGGCGAGGAATGAGCAGTTCTTC
cdr3_aa: CASGFGQGARNEQFF

v_call: TRBV28
clone_size: NA
j_call: TRBJ1-2
d_call: NA
cdr3_nt: TGTGCCAGCAGTCTACCAGGACAGACTGGCTACACCTTC
cdr3_aa: CASSLPGQTGYTF

v_call: TRBV10-2
clone_size: many
j_call: TRBJ2-5
d_call: TRBD1
cdr3_nt: TGCGCCAGCAGGACAGGGGGAAAGGAAGAGACCCAGTACTTC
cdr3_aa: CASRTGGKEETQYF

v_call: TRBV18
clone_size: NA
j_call: TRBJ2-3
d_call: TRBD2
cdr3_nt: TGTGCCAGCTGTCTAACGGGGGGGCCGAGGCATACGCAGTATTTT
cdr3_aa: CASCLTGGPRHTQYF

v_call: TRBV6-6
clone_size: NA
j_call: TRBJ2-7
d_call: TRBD1
cdr3_nt: TGTGCCAGCAGTCATCGGGACAGGTACGAGCAGTACTTC
cdr3_aa: CASSHRDRYEQYF

v_call: TRBV24-1
clone_size: NA
j_call: TRBJ2-1
d_call: NA
cdr3_nt: TGTGCCACCAGTGATTTGGGGCAGGGAGGTGCCAATGAGCAGTTCTTC
cdr3_aa: CATSDLGQGGANEQFF

v_call: TRBV7-2
clone_size: few
j_call: TRBJ2-7
d_call: NA
cdr3_nt: TGTGCCAGCAGCTTGGAATGGGCAGACTACGAGCAGTACTTC
cdr3_aa: CASSLEWADYEQYF

v_call: TRBV20-1
clone_size: NA
j_call: TRBJ2-7
d_call: NA
cdr3_nt: TGCAGTGCTAGAGCCTCCTACGAGCAGTACTTC
cdr3_aa: CSARASYEQYF

v_call: TRBV2
clone_size: NA
j_call: TRBJ1-2
d_call: TRBD1
cdr3_nt: TGTGCCAGCAGCGGACAGGGAGCTAACTATGGCTACACCTTC
cdr3_aa: CASSGQGANYGYTF

v_call: TRBV20-1
clone_size: once
j_call: TRBJ1-2
d_call: TRBD1
cdr3_nt: TGCAGTGCTAAAACAGGGGCTTATGAGTATGGCTACACCTTC
cdr3_aa: CSAKTGAYEYGYTF

v_call: TRBV3-1
clone_size: many
j_call: TRBJ2-7
d_call: TRBD1
cdr3_nt: TGTGCCAGCAGCCCACAGGGGTATGGCGAGCAGTACTTC
cdr3_aa: CASSPQGYGEQYF

v_call: TRBV5-4
clone_size: many
j_call: TRBJ2-5
d_call: TRBD2
cdr3_nt: TGTGCCAGCAGTGCCCGGCTAGCGGGATTCCAAGAGACCCAGTACTTC
cdr3_aa: CASSARLAGFQETQYF

v_call: TRBV24-1
clone_size: NA
j_call: TRBJ2-7
d_call: NA
cdr3_nt: TGTGCCACCAGTGTCGGACGAGGCTACGAGCAGTACTTC
cdr3_aa: CATSVGRGYEQYF

v_call: TRBV6-5
clone_size: NA
j_call: TRBJ2-5
d_call: TRBD1
cdr3_nt: TGTGCCAGCAGTTCTGACAGGGGGCATGAGACCCAGTACTTC
cdr3_aa: CASSSDRGHETQYF

v_call: TRBV20-1
clone_size: NA
j_call: TRBJ2-7
d_call: NA
cdr3_nt: TGCAGTGCTAGGGACGACACCGGGCTAGGGCAGTACTTC
cdr3_aa: CSARDDTGLGQYF

v_call: TRBV20-1
clone_size: few
j_call: TRBJ2-3
d_call: NA
cdr3_nt: TGCAGTGCTAGAGCCCCATTGTGGGAAGTGGTAGATACGCAGTATTTT
cdr3_aa: CSARAPLWEVVDTQYF

v_call: TRBV5-1
clone_size: few
j_call: TRBJ2-1
d_call: NA
cdr3_nt: TGCGCCAGCAGCTTGGAGTCGGGGGCTCACAATGAGCAGTTCTTC
cdr3_aa: CASSLESGAHNEQFF

v_call: TRBV7-8
clone_size: few
j_call: TRBJ2-1
d_call: TRBD2
cdr3_nt: TGTGCCAGCAGTCTAGCGGGAGGTCCTACCTACAATGAGCAGTTCTTC
cdr3_aa: CASSLAGGPTYNEQFF

v_call: TRBV4-2
clone_size: NA
j_call: TRBJ2-7
d_call: NA
cdr3_nt: TGTGCCAGCAGCCAGGCAGGGGCGAGGTCTTACCTCTCCTACGAGCAGTACTTC
cdr3_aa: CASSQAGARSYLSYEQYF

v_call: TRBV7-9
clone_size: NA
j_call: TRBJ1-3
d_call: NA
cdr3_nt: TGTGCCAGCAGCTTCGGGGGCTCTGGAAACACCATATATTTT
cdr3_aa: CASSFGGSGNTIYF